One sample yielded the 20 T cell receptor beta chains listed below, sequenced in a study of metastatic and nonmetastatic thyroid tumors. No treatment had been given to any patient before thyroid surgery. TCRdb redid the clone calls on the PCR reads using MiXCR. The sample lists 21,000 or so clones, 9.5% to 15% seen once, with approximately 6% in the top ten. What was sequenced was blood. The receptors were sampled from a male donor with papillary thyroid cancer or a benign thyroid nodule (not recorded which). Some clones in this sample may be carry-over from other donors' samples.

This rearrangement joins TRBV12-3 or TRBV12-4 to TRBJ2-1, with D perhaps TRBD1 or TRBD2 (5 bases each). The V gene lost 7 bases and the J gene lost 3 bases, with 10 bases spanning the gap. The CDR3 runs to 13 residues. The DNA of the CDR3 is TGTGCCAGCACGGGGCTAGACTACAATGAGCAGTTCTTC. This encodes CASTGLDYNEQFF.

This chain uses TRBV5-1 with TRBJ1-2; 8 positions agree with TRBD1. Germline CDR1 reads SGHRS; CDR2 reads YFSETQ. The CDR3 is 15 amino acids. V was pared by 0 bases and J by 4 bases, with 5 bases of the junction left unmatched. The CDR3 coding sequence is TGCGCCAGCAGCTTGGGGACAGGGCCCCTCTATGGCTACACCTTC. This encodes CASSLGTGPLYGYTF.

This clone was observed at least ten times. The chain combines TRBV18 with TRBJ2-1, with 7 positions matching TRBD2. V lost 1 base to trimming and J lost 5 bases; unmatched junction nucleotides: 5. This CDR3 comprises 15 residues. Germline V gives CDR1 KGHSH, CDR2 LQKENI. The CDR3 sequence: CASSPRASGNNEQFF. Written as DNA, the CDR3 is TGTGCCAGCTCACCACGGGCTAGCGGAAACAATGAGCAGTTCTTC.

This clone occurred a few times. The J gene is TRBJ2-7, the V gene TRBV6-2 or TRBV6-3; no clear D. This CDR3 has 13 residues. Trimming left V 4 bases short and J 6 bases short, with 13 bases between. Germline V gene data show CDR1 as MNHEY and CDR2 as SVGEGT. The CDR3 sequence is CASSLVGETEQYF. CDR3 sequence (DNA): TGTGCCAGCAGTTTGGTAGGAGAGACCGAGCAGTACTTC.

The chain joins TRBV27 to TRBJ2-7; perhaps TRBD2 as D (6 bases). Per the germline V gene, CDR1 is MNHEY and CDR2 is SMNVEV (reference sequence). The CDR3 is 15 residues long. The V and J ends lost 5 bases and 6 bases respectively, with 20 bases between them. The CDR3 spells CASSPRLGSFPEQYF. CDR3 nucleotide sequence: TGTGCCAGCAGTCCGCGACTAGGAAGCTTCCCCGAGCAGTACTTC.

Ten or more counts support this clone. The sample has other DNA sequences that encode this CDR3 too. This chain joins TRBV19 and TRBJ1-4; TRBD1 aligns across 9 bases. Germline V lookup: CDR1 LNHDA, CDR2 SQIVND (reference sequence). With V trimmed by 6 bases and J by 7 bases, 6 bases remained unmatched. The CDR3 has 14 amino acids. CDR3 sequence reads: CASSPGTGSEKLFF. The CDR3, as DNA: TGTGCCAGTAGCCCCGGGACAGGGAGTGAAAAACTGTTTTTT.

There are many counts of this clone. The chain links TRBV15 to TRBJ2-7; 13 nucleotides line up with TRBD2. V dropped 4 bases and J dropped 0; count of bases not matched to a gene: 6. Germline lookup yields CDR1 LNHNV and CDR2 YYDKDF (reference sequence). CDR3 length equals 17 residues. The CDR3 protein is CATSKGTSGISSYEQYF. The CDR3 bases are TGTGCCACCAGCAAAGGGACTAGCGGGATCAGCTCCTACGAGCAGTACTTC.

This clone was recorded at least ten times. The chain uses TRBV5-4 and TRBJ1-6; no clear D. This CDR3 region has 14 residues. Germline values: CDR1 SGHNT, CDR2 YYREEE (reference sequence). Trimming left V 1 base short and J 10 bases short, with 12 bases between. The CDR3 bases are TGTGCCAGCAGCTTGATGAGTGGGAGGTCACCCCTCCACTTT. Its translation is CASSLMSGRSPLHF.

This clone came up many times. Given a much more abundant clone one base away, this may be a read error. V usage is TRBV10-3 and J usage is TRBJ2-2; D is unresolved. Germline CDR1 ENHRY, CDR2 SYGVKD. This CDR3 spans 15 amino acids. Between the trimmed V and J ends, which lost 7 bases and 4 bases, there was a span of 16 bases. CDR3: CAINDVPRSTGELFF. CDR3 nucleotide sequence: TGTGCCATCAACGACGTCCCTCGGAGCACCGGGGAGCTGTTTTTT.

The J gene is TRBJ1-5, the V gene TRBV6-1, with TRBD1 matching 7 bases. V shed 8 bases and J 0 bases; nucleotides not matched to a gene: 7. Germline assignment: CDR1 MNHNS and CDR2 SASEGT. The CDR3 has 15 amino acids. This chain's CDR3 is CASVNRGNSNQPQHF. CDR3 bases: TGTGCCAGCGTAAACAGGGGAAATAGCAATCAGCCCCAGCATTTT.

This clone was detected a few times. The chain has TRBV5-1 and TRBJ2-7; 7 bases agree with TRBD2. The germline CDR1 and CDR2 sequences are SGHRS and YFSETQ. After removal of 3 bases from V and 3 bases from J, the junction contained 12 bases not matched to a gene. The CDR3 spans 16 residues. Written as DNA, the CDR3 is TGCGCCAGCAGCTGGACCCTGGTCAGGGAGGGCTACGAGCAGTACTTC. Its translation is CASSWTLVREGYEQYF.

The chain recombines TRBV7-3 with TRBJ2-2; 8 positions match TRBD2. Germline V lookup: CDR1 SGHTA, CDR2 FQGTGA. The CDR3 is made up of 14 amino acids. The V segment lost 6 bases and the J segment 4 bases; nucleotides outside the gene matches: 4. The CDR3 region is CASSSRGGTGELFF. CDR3 sequence (DNA): TGTGCCAGCAGTTCCCGGGGGGGCACCGGGGAGCTGTTTTTT.

This clone was recorded many times. The chain couples TRBV20-1 to TRBJ2-3; TRBD1 is a possible D gene (6 bases). Germline V gene data show CDR1 as DFQATT and CDR2 as SNEGSKA (reference sequence). CDR3 length equals 15 residues. Trimming cost V 6 bases and J 3 bases, with 19 bases left between them. CDR3 protein: CSAPHPGDRTDTQYF. The DNA of the CDR3 is TGCAGTGCACCCCACCCAGGGGATAGGACAGATACGCAGTATTTT.

Ten or more counts support this clone. The chain recombines TRBV5-4 with TRBJ1-2; TRBD1 is a possible D gene (6 bases). Germline CDR1 SGHNT, CDR2 YYREEE (reference sequence). The CDR3 consists of 14 residues. V lost 5 bases, J lost 7 bases, and 18 bases lay in between. The CDR3 region is CASSPTGSGRGYTF. CDR3 DNA sequence: TGTGCCAGCAGTCCGACAGGATCTGGCCGTGGCTACACCTTC.

This clone showed up many times. The chain carries TRBV6-5 and TRBJ1-4; D call uncertain. The CDR3 totals 16 residues. The ends were cut back, 0 bases at V and 7 bases at J, with 15 bases in the middle. Germline CDR1 MNHEY, CDR2 SVGAGI. The CDR3 DNA reads as TGTGCCAGCAGTTACTCAAAACGTATCCTGAGTGAAAAACTGTTTTTT. Translation gives CASSYSKRILSEKLFF.

There are a few counts of this clone. This chain uses TRBV6-6 with TRBJ1-1, with TRBD1 matching 9 bases. The CDR3 length is 18 residues. Germline V gene data show CDR1 as MNHNY and CDR2 as SVGAGI (reference sequence). V was pared by 5 bases and J by 1 base, with 14 bases of the junction left unmatched. The chain's CDR3 is CASSQRSGTGWANTEAFF. The CDR3 region has the DNA TGTGCCAGCAGTCAGCGAAGCGGGACAGGGTGGGCGAACACTGAAGCTTTCTTT.

This clone counts as medium-sized. The rearrangement joins TRBV2 to TRBJ2-7, with 8 bases lining up with TRBD2. Germline V lookup: CDR1 SNHLY, CDR2 FYNNEI. J lost 7 bases, V lost 0 bases, and 5 bases had no gene match. The CDR3 totals 14 residues. The CDR3 region is CASSEASGVVEQYF. CDR3 coding DNA: TGTGCCAGCAGTGAAGCTAGCGGGGTTGTTGAGCAGTACTTC.

This clone was seen repeatedly, ten times or more. V usage is TRBV28 and J usage is TRBJ2-2, with D unresolved. The CDR3 extends over 14 amino acids. Trimming removed 5 bases from V and 4 bases from J, with 11 bases in between. Germline V gene data show CDR1 as MDHEN and CDR2 as SYDVKM. CDR3 nucleotides: TGTGCCAGCAGTGGTGTCCCTCCCACCGGGGAGCTGTTTTTT. Protein sequence: CASSGVPPTGELFF.

This clone was recorded at least ten times. This chain joins TRBV6-1 and TRBJ1-3; D might be TRBD1 (6 bases). With 8 bases removed from V and 8 bases from J, the gap between germline ends came to 19 bases. Germline CDR1 MNHNS, CDR2 SASEGT. The CDR3 contains 14 residues. The CDR3 spells CASGLQGSGDTIYF. Written as DNA, the CDR3 is TGTGCCAGCGGTCTCCAGGGGAGTGGGGACACCATATATTTT.

J is TRBJ2-1 and V is TRBV2; no definite D call. Germline V gene lookup returns CDR1 SNHLY and CDR2 FYNNEI. The CDR3 totals 11 residues. The V gene lost 3 bases and the J gene lost 7 bases, with 4 bases spanning the gap. CDR3 loop: CASSDWNEQFF. CDR3 nucleotides: TGTGCCAGCAGTGATTGGAATGAGCAGTTCTTC.